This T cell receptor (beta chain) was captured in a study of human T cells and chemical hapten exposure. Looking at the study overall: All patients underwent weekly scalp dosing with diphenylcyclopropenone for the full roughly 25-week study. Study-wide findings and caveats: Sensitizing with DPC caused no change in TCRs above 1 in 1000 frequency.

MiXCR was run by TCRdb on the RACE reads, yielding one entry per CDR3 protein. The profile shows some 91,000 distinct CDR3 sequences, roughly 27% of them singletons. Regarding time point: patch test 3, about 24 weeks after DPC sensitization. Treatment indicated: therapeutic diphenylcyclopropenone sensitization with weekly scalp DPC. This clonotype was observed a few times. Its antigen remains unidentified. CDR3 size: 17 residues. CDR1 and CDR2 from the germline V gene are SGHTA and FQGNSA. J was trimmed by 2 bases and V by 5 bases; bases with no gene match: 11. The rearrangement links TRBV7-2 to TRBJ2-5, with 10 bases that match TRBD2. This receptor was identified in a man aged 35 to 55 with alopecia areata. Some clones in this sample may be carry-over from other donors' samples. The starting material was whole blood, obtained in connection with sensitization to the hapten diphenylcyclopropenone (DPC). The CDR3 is CASSPYREAGGQETQYF. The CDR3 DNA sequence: TGTGCCAGCAGCCCCTACAGGGAAGCGGGAGGGCAAGAGACCCAGTACTTC.